The rows below give T cell receptor beta chains drawn from one sample of a study of control samples from healthy donors and cancer patients. Sequenced by immunoSEQ multiplex PCR; TCRdb stores in-frame clones only, minus some. The data contain roughly 20,000 clones, 80% to 90% of them singletons. The sequenced sample consisted of PBMCs. The receptor set was obtained from a man aged 55 to 70 with colorectal cancer. The CDR3 runs from the conserved cysteine through the conserved F or W. A D gene is named only where the DNA matches it firmly. Size values are once, few and many counts, or a class for expanded clones, and some rows have none.

length	V	D	J	size	DNA	CDR3
15	TRBV6-6	TRBD1	TRBJ1-3	-	TGTGCCAGCAGTTACCCGGGACAGGGCTCGCACACCATATATTTT	CASSYPGQGSHTIYF
16	TRBV30	-	TRBJ1-6	-	TGTGCCTGGAGTAAGCCAGGGTTCGTAGGTAATTCACCCCTCCACTTT	CAWSKPGFVGNSPLHF
13	TRBV27	-	TRBJ1-6	-	TGTGCCAGCAGTTACCGGGAAAAATCACCCCTCCACTTT	CASSYREKSPLHF
15	TRBV9	-	TRBJ2-5	-	TGTGCCAGCAGCGTAGATACGGGGAACCAAGAGACCCAGTACTTC	CASSVDTGNQETQYF
15	TRBV5-1	-	TRBJ2-7	-	TGCGCCAGCAGCTTGGATGCAGGGGGGCCCTACGAGCAGTACTTC	CASSLDAGGPYEQYF
14	TRBV11-1	TRBD1	TRBJ2-3	-	TGTGCCAGCAGCCGTACAACAGGGGGTGCCACGCAGTATTTT	CASSRTTGGATQYF
16	TRBV6-4	-	TRBJ1-5	-	TGTGCCAGCAGTGAGGTCCCAGCTCTTAGCAATCAGCCCCAGCATTTT	CASSEVPALSNQPQHF
13	TRBV11-2	-	TRBJ1-1	-	TGTGCCAGCGCTAGTCAGGAAAGCACTGAAGCTTTCTTT	CASASQESTEAFF
15	TRBV29-1	-	TRBJ1-1	-	TGCAGCGTTGATCGGGGGGCCCGAGGCGGCACTGAAGCTTTCTTT	CSVDRGARGGTEAFF
15	TRBV18	TRBD1	TRBJ1-2	few	TGTGCCAGCTCACTACAGGGGCCAGGGGGAGCTGGCTACACCTTC	CASSLQGPGGAGYTF
13	TRBV5-8	-	TRBJ1-1	-	TGTGCCAGCAGCTTGGACAGGGACACTGAAGCTTTCTTT	CASSLDRDTEAFF
14	TRBV14	-	TRBJ1-1	-	TGTGCCAGCAGCCAAGATCTAAGGGCAGGTGAAGCTTTCTTT	CASSQDLRAGEAFF
15	TRBV3-1/TRBV3-2	-	TRBJ1-2	-	TGTGCCAGCAGCCAAGATGAAGCGGCGCCCCATGGCTACACCTTC	CASSQDEAAPHGYTF
15	TRBV5-1	-	TRBJ2-1	once	TGCGCCAGCAGCTCCGACAGGCCCATCGGGGATGAGCAGTTCTTC	CASSSDRPIGDEQFF
14	TRBV4-1	-	TRBJ1-1	-	TGCGCCAGCAGCCAATCACGAGGGGGGACTGAAGCTTTCTTT	CASSQSRGGTEAFF
15	TRBV5-1	TRBD1	TRBJ1-2	-	TGCGCCAGCAGCCCCTTCACCCCGGGACAGGCAGTCAACACCTTC	CASSPFTPGQAVNTF
16	TRBV19	-	TRBJ1-1	-	TGTGCCAGTAGTCCTCGAGGAGGCGGGACGTACACTGAAGCTTTCTTT	CASSPRGGGTYTEAFF
13	TRBV2	-	TRBJ2-1	few	TGTGCCAGCGGGGTGGTCTCCTACAATGAGCAGTTCTTC	CASGVVSYNEQFF
13	TRBV3-1/TRBV3-2	-	TRBJ2-5	-	TGTGCCAGCAGCCAAGAAACGACGGAGACCCAGTACTTC	CASSQETTETQYF
13	TRBV12-3/TRBV12-4	TRBD1	TRBJ2-5	-	TGTGCCAGCAGCGGGACAGTAAAAGAGACCCAGTACTTC	CASSGTVKETQYF